This TCR beta chain was profiled in a study of spatial heterogeneity in lung cancer. Whole-study findings and limits: Tracking of tumor mutation counts was seen in expanded intratumoral alpha and beta TCR counts.

Via MiXCR, TCRdb re-called the 5' RACE reads, giving one row per CDR3 protein. The table records about 14,000 distinct CDR3 sequences, 5.6% of them present only once. The CDR3 is 17 residues long. V was clipped by 4 bases and J by 1 base; unmatched bases: 9. Germline values: CDR1 SGHDN, CDR2 FVKESK. Time point indicated: sample taken at primary tumor resection. A total of around 67 untreated early-stage non-small cell lung cancer patients served as donors. The sequenced material consisted of unsorted whole RNA from tumor, nontumor lung or frozen PBMC. This clonotype was observed many times. Its cognate antigen is unknown. A library prepared for alpha chains yielded this beta chain as an off-target read; its size is of little meaning.

This TCR was recovered from a female donor with early-stage non-small cell lung cancer. The material was lung tumor tissue, obtained at surgery. The chain links TRBV14 to TRBJ2-3, with 9 bases aligning to TRBD2. The CDR3 DNA is TGTGCCAGCAGCCTCCCTCGGCGGGGGGGCGGCACAGATACGCAGTATTTT. Protein: CASSLPRRGGGTDTQYF.